This T cell receptor (beta chain) was identified during a study of blood T cells in healthy people across ages. Primed by a sample-barcoded 5' primer and a J-beta primer mix, a second PCR proceeded for about 6 to 11 cycles. Sequencing yielded, for each sample, at least 3 million paired-end reads carrying CDR3. TCRdb analysed the 5' RACE reads with MiXCR anew, one entry per CDR3 protein. The sample consists of around 650,000 distinct CDR3 sequences, about 30% of them appearing once. Overall study results and limits: Age showed a roughly linear inverse relationship with TCR beta diversity per million T cells. Versus aged donors, long-lived donors had higher diversity and more naive CD4+ cells.

This clonotype has ten or more counts. The target antigen is unknown. The receptor was derived from a woman aged 80 or over in good health. Sequenced input: blood.

The CDR3 DNA reads TGCGCCAGCAGCTTGGAAGGACTAGCGGCTAGCACAGATACGCAGTATTTT. It translates to CASSLEGLAASTDTQYF. This chain connects TRBV5-1 to TRBJ2-3; 10 nucleotides line up with TRBD2. J was trimmed by 0 bases and V by 0 bases; bases with no gene match: 4. Germline lookup yields CDR1 SGHRS and CDR2 YFSETQ. The CDR3 contains 17 residues.